The 8 T cell receptor beta chains listed next were all sequenced from one sample in a study of blood T cells in healthy people across ages. For the second PCR, which ran for roughly 6 to 11 cycles, a sample-barcoded 5' primer and a J-beta primer mix were used. TCRdb reanalysed the 5' RACE reads using MiXCR and keeps one entry per CDR3 protein. The data show hundreds of thousands of distinct CDR3 sequences, approximately 21% seen once. Material for sequencing was blood. All receptors come from a man in his 70s in good health.

This clonotype has more than one count but fewer than ten. The chain combines TRBV27 with TRBJ2-1; 8 bases map to TRBD1. Gene TRBJ2-5 matches the end of the DNA better, so the J call may be wrong. The CDR3 has 13 amino acids. Germline V gene lookup returns CDR1 MNHEY and CDR2 SMNVEV (reference sequence). The CDR3 protein is CASSYGQGQTQYF. The CDR3 DNA follows: TGTGCCAGCAGCTACGGACAGGGTCAGACCCAGTACTTC.

The rearrangement links TRBV6-5 to TRBJ1-6; weak D call: TRBD1 (5 bases). Trimming left V 5 bases short and J 9 bases short, with 17 bases between. The CDR3 has 15 amino acids. Germline CDR1 and CDR2: MNHEY and SVGAGI. The CDR3 region is CASSPTSGFGSPLHF. For the CDR3, the DNA is TGTGCCAGCAGTCCCACTTCAGGGTTCGGTTCACCCCTCCACTTT.

The chain couples TRBV3-1 to TRBJ1-2; no definite D call. The length of the CDR3 is 16 residues. Trimming stripped 1 base from V and 9 bases from J, with 21 bases between. Germline V gene lookup returns CDR1 LGHDT and CDR2 YNNKEL (reference sequence). The CDR3 bases are TGTGCCAGCAGCCAAGGATTCGGCAGAGACTATACAAGCTACACCTTC. Its translation is CASSQGFGRDYTSYTF.

Details on this clonotype: This may stem from a read error, because a much larger clone lies one nucleotide away. This chain uses TRBV10-3 with TRBJ2-5; unclear D gene. The CDR3 runs to 13 residues. Germline CDR1 is ENHRY and CDR2 is SYGVKD. CDR3 amino acids: CTISESTQETQYF. The CDR3 DNA is TGTACCATCAGTGAGTCCACCCAAGAGACCCAGTACTTC.

The rearrangement joins TRBV6-6 to TRBJ2-3, with TRBD2 matching over 12 bases. The CDR3 runs 14 residues. V lost 9 bases and J lost 0; bases outside the gene matches: 1. Germline CDR1 reads MNHNY; CDR2 reads SVGAGI (reference sequence). In DNA form, the CDR3 reads TGTGCCAGTCTAGCGGGAGGGAGCACAGATACGCAGTATTTT. This translates into CASLAGGSTDTQYF.

At least ten counts were recorded for this clonotype. The chain uses TRBV7-3 and TRBJ2-1, with D hard to call. Germline V lookup: CDR1 SGHTA, CDR2 FQGTGA. Trimming cost V 5 bases and J 4 bases, with 15 bases left between them. The CDR3 loop spans 15 amino acids. CDR3: CASSPPGVGYNEQFF. CDR3 sequence (DNA): TGTGCCAGCAGCCCCCCTGGAGTCGGGTACAATGAGCAGTTCTTC.

The chain employs TRBV11-1 and TRBJ2-5, with a possible D match to TRBD2 (6 bases). The J call is uncertain, as TRBJ2-1 better fits the DNA end. CDR1 and CDR2 from the germline V gene are SGHAT and FQDESV (reference sequence). CDR3 size: 12 residues. In DNA, the CDR3 is TGTGCCAGCAGGCAACCGGAGGGCGAACAGTTCTTC. It encodes CASRQPEGEQFF.

The CDR3 bases are TGCGCCAGCAGCCAAGATATGTCTAGTGCCCCGTACTTC. Protein sequence: CASSQDMSSAPYF. The J gene is TRBJ2-5, the V gene TRBV4-1; no firm D call. CDR3 size: 13 residues. Trimming shortened V by 0 bases and J by 13 bases, and 15 bases separated the two germline ends. The germline CDR1 and CDR2 sequences are MGHRA and YSYEKL.